There are a few counts of the clone carrying this TCR beta chain. This sample was included in a study of response to subunit inactivated influenza vaccine. TCRdb re-called the RT-PCR reads with MiXCR, one entry per CDR3 protein. The table records around 600,000 distinct CDR3 sequences, about 10% of them present only once. Trimming left V 7 bases short and J 1 base short, with 10 bases between. Per germline, CDR1 MNHNY and CDR2 SVGAGI (reference sequence). The CDR3 length is 13 residues. The same sample was also used in a study of T cells expressing NK-cell markers. From that study: It was by 5'RACE template switching with UMIs that TCR beta cDNA was made. In about six donors, dominant NKG2C+ clonotypes were about 1.0-7.0% of CD8+ T cells.

Material: PBMCs from blood, obtained on the day of vaccination. The chain couples TRBV6-6 to TRBJ1-1, with D uncertain. This sequence was found in a man over 45 who received an inactivated influenza vaccine. The DNA for the CDR3 is TGTGCCAGCACCCGGGGATCGAACACTGAAGCTTTCTTT. Translated: CASTRGSNTEAFF.